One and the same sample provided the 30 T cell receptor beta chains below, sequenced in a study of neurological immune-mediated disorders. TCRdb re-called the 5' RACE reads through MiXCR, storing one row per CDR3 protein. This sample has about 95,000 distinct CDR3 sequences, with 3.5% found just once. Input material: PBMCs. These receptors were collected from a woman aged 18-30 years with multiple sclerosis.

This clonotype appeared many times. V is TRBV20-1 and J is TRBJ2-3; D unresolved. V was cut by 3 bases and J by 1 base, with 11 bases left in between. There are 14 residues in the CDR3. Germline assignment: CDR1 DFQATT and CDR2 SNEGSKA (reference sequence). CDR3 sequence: CSARSLSGTDTQYF. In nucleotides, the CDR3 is TGCAGTGCTAGGAGTCTCTCTGGCACAGATACGCAGTATTTT.

CDR3: CSARRGALDEQFF. The CDR3 DNA sequence: TGCAGTGCTAGACGGGGGGCTCTCGATGAGCAGTTCTTC. V is TRBV20-1 and J is TRBJ2-1, with D perhaps TRBD2 (7 bases). The CDR3 covers 13 residues. Per the germline V gene, CDR1 is DFQATT and CDR2 is SNEGSKA (reference sequence). V shed 2 bases and J shed 8 bases, with 13 bases lying between them.

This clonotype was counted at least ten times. CDR3 nucleotides: TGTGCCAGCATTCCAAGCTGGGGGGCGGGCAATCAGCCCCAGCATTTT. It yields the protein CASIPSWGAGNQPQHF. J is TRBJ1-5 and V is TRBV27; D possibly corresponds to TRBD1 (6 bases). V lost 7 bases and J 2 bases, leaving 18 bases between the germline ends. There are 16 residues in the CDR3. Germline V gene sequence: CDR1 MNHEY, CDR2 SMNVEV (reference sequence).

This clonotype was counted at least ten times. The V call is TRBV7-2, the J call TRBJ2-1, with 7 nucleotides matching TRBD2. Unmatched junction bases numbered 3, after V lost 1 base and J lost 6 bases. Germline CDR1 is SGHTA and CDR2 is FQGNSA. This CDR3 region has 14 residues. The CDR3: CASSLVGLGNEQFF. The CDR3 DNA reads TGTGCCAGCAGCTTAGTAGGACTAGGCAATGAGCAGTTCTTC.

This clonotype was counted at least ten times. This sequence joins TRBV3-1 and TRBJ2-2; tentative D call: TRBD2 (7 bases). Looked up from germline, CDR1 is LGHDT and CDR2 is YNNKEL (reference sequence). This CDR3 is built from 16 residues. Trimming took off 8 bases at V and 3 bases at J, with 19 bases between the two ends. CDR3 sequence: CASFHGWGGHTGELFF. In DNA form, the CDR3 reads TGTGCCAGCTTCCATGGCTGGGGGGGGCACACCGGGGAGCTGTTTTTT.

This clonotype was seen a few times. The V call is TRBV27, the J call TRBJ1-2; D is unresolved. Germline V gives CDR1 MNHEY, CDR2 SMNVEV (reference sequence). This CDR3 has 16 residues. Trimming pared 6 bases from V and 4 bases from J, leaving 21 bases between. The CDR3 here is CASSLRYDSGSYGYTF. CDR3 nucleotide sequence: TGTGCCAGCAGCCTTAGGTACGACTCTGGCAGCTATGGCTACACCTTC.

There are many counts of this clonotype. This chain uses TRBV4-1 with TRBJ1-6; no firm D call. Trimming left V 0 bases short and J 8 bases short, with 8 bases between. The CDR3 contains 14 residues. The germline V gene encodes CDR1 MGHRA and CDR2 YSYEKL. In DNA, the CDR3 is TGCGCCAGCAGCCAAGATACGGTCGATTCACCCCTCCACTTT. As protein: CASSQDTVDSPLHF.

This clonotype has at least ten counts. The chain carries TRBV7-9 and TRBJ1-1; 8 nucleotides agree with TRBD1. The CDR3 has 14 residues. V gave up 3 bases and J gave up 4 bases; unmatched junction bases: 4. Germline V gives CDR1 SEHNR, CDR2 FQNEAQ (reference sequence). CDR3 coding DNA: TGTGCCAGCAGCTTTCAGGGGGCTGGCACTGAAGCTTTCTTT. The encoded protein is CASSFQGAGTEAFF.

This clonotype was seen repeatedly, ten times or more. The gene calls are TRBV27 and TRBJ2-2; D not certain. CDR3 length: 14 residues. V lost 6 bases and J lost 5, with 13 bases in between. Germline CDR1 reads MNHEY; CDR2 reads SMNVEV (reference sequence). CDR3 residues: CASSSPGSTGELFF. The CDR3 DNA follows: TGTGCCAGCAGCTCTCCGGGCTCAACCGGGGAGCTGTTTTTT.

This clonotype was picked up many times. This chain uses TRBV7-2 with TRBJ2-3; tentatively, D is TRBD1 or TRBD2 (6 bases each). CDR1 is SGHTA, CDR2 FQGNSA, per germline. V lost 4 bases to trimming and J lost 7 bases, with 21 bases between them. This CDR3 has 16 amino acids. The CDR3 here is CASSWGASGLRNTQYF. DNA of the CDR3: TGTGCCAGCAGCTGGGGGGCCAGCGGCTTACGAAATACGCAGTATTTT.

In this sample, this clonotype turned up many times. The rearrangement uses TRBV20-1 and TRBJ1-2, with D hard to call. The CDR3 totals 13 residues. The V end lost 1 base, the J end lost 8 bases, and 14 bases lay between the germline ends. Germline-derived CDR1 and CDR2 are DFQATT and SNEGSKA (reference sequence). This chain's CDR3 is CSARVSGSRGYTF. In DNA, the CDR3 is TGCAGTGCTAGAGTTTCGGGGTCGCGGGGCTACACCTTC.

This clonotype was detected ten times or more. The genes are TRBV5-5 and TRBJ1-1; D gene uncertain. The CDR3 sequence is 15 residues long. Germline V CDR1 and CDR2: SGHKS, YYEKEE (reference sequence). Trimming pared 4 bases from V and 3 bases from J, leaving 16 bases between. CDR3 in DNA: TGTGCCAGCAGCGGAACGGCGGGTTTTCACACTGAAGCTTTCTTT. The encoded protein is CASSGTAGFHTEAFF. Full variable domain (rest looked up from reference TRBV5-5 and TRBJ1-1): DAGVTQSPTHLIKTRGQQVTLRCSPISGHKSVSWYQQVLGQGPQFIFQYYEKEERGRGNFPDRFSARQFPNYSSELNVNALLLGDSALYLCASSGTAGFHTEAFFGQGTRLTVV.

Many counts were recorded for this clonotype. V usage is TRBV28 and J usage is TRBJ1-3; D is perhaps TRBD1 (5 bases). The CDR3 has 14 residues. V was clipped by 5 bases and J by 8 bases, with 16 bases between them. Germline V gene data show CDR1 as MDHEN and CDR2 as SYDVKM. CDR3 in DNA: TGTGCCAGCAGTCTTACCGGGACCGCGGACACCATATATTTT. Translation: CASSLTGTADTIYF. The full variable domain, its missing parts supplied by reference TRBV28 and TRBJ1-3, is DVKVTQSSRYLVKRTGEKVFLECVQDMDHENMFWYRQDPGLGLRLIYFSYDVKMKEKGDIPEGYSVSREKKERFSLILESASTNQTSMYLCASSLTGTADTIYFGEGSWLTVV.

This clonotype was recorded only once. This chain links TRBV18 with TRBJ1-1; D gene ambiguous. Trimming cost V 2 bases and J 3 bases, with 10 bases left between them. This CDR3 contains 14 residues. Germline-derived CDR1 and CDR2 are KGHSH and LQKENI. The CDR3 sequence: CASSPSGRHTEAFF. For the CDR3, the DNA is TGTGCCAGCTCACCATCGGGCAGGCACACTGAAGCTTTCTTT.

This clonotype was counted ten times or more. The CDR3 sequence: CASSPRRTTSTDTQYF. DNA for the CDR3: TGTGCCAGCAGTCCCAGGAGGACGACTAGCACAGATACGCAGTATTTT. The V gene is TRBV3-1, the J gene TRBJ2-3; D possibly corresponds to TRBD2 (5 bases). The CDR3 consists of 16 residues. Germline CDR1 reads LGHDT; CDR2 reads YNNKEL (reference sequence). The ends were cut back, 6 bases at V and 0 bases at J, with 16 bases in the middle.

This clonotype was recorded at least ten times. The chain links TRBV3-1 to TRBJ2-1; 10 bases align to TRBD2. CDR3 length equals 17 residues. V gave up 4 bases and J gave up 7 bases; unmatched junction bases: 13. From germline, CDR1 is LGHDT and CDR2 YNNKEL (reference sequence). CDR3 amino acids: CASSLGDSGRFRNEQFF. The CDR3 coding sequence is TGTGCCAGCAGCCTCGGGGATAGCGGGAGGTTTAGGAATGAGCAGTTCTTC.

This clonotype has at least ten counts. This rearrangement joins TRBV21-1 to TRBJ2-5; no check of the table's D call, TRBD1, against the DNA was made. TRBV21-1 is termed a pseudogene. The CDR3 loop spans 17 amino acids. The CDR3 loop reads CASSRRGQGAGGETQYF. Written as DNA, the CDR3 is TGTGCCAGCAGCAGGAGAGGACAGGGGGCCGGGGGAGAGACCCAGTACTTC.

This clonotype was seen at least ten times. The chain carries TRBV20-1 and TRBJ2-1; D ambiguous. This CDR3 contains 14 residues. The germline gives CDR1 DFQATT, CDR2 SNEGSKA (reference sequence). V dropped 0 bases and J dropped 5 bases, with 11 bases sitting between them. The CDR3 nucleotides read TGCAGTGCTAGAGATGGCGCAGAAAACAATGAGCAGTTCTTC. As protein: CSARDGAENNEQFF.

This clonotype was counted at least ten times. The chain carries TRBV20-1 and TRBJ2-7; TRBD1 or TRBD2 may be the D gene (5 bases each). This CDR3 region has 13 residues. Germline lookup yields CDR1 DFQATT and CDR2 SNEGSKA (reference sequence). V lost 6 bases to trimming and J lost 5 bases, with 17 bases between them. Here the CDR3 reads CSARDAMTHEQYF. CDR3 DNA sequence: TGCAGTGCCAGGGACGCCATGACCCACGAGCAGTACTTC.

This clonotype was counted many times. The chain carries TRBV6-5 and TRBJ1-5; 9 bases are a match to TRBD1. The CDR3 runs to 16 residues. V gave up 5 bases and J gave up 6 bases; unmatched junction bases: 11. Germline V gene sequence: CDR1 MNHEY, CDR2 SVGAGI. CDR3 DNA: TGTGCCAGCAGTCCGTTATCCGGGACAGGGCTTCAGCCCCAGCATTTT. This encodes CASSPLSGTGLQPQHF.

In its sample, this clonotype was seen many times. The CDR3 region has the DNA TGTGCCAGCAGCTTGTACGGGACAGAGCCTGGAAACACCATATATTTT. Translated, it gives CASSLYGTEPGNTIYF. The chain links TRBV5-8 to TRBJ1-3; 7 bases match TRBD1. V was pared by 1 base and J by 2 bases, with 6 bases of the junction left unmatched. Germline CDR1 is SGHTS and CDR2 is YDEGEE. The CDR3 consists of 16 residues.

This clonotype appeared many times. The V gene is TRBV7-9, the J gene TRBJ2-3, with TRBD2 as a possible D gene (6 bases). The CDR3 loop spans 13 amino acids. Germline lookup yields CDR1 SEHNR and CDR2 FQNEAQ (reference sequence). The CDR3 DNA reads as TGTGCTTGGGGGGTGGGGAGCACAGATACGCAGTATTTT. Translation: CAWGVGSTDTQYF.

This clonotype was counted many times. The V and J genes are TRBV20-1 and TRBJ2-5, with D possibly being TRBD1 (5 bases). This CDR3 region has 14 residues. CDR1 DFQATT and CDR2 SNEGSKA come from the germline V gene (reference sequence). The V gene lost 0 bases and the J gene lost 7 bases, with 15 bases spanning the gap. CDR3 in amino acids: CSARDLSGWGTQYF. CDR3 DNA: TGCAGTGCTAGAGATCTCTCAGGGTGGGGGACCCAGTACTTC.

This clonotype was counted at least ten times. The DNA of the CDR3 is TGTGCCAGCAGCTCTAGCGGGGGGGCCGGAGATACGCAGTATTTT. It encodes CASSSSGGAGDTQYF. V and J are TRBV7-8 and TRBJ2-3; 12 bases align to TRBD2. There are 15 residues in the CDR3. CDR1 is SGHVS and CDR2 is FQNEAQ in the germline V gene. Trimming removed 4 bases from V and 5 bases from J; junction bases left unmatched: 4. The entire variable domain, with the rest obtained from reference TRBV7-8 and TRBJ2-3, is as follows: GAGVSQSPRYKVAKRGQDVALRCDPISGHVSLFWYQQALGQGPEFLTYFQNEAQLDKSGLPSDRFFAERPEGSVSTLKIQRTQQEDSAVYLCASSSSGGAGDTQYFGPGTRLTVL.

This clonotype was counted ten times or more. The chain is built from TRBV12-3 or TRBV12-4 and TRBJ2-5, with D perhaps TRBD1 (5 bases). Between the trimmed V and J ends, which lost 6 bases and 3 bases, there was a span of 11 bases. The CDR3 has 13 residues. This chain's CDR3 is CASRGRDEETQYF. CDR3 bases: TGTGCCAGCAGGGGCAGGGATGAAGAGACCCAGTACTTC.

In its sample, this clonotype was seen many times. The CDR3 protein is CASSYPPFNTEAFF. Written as DNA, the CDR3 is TGTGCCAGCAGTTACCCTCCCTTTAACACTGAAGCTTTCTTT. The chain links TRBV6-6 to TRBJ1-1; unclear D gene. Trimming pared 2 bases from V and 2 bases from J, leaving 9 bases between. The CDR3 contains 14 residues. The germline gives CDR1 MNHNY, CDR2 SVGAGI (reference sequence).

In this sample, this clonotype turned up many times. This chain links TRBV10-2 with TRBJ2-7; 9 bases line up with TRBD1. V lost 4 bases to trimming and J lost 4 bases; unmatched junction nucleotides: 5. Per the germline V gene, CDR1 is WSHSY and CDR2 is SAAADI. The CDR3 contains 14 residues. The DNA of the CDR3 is TGCGCCAGCAGTGGAGCACAGGGGGCATACGAGCAGTACTTC. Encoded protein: CASSGAQGAYEQYF.

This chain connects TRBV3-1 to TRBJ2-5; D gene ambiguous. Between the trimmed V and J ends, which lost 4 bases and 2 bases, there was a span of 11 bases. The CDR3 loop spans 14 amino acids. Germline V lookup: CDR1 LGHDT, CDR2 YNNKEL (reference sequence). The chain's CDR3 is CASSPEGLQETQYF. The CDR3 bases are TGTGCCAGCAGCCCAGAAGGATTACAAGAGACCCAGTACTTC.

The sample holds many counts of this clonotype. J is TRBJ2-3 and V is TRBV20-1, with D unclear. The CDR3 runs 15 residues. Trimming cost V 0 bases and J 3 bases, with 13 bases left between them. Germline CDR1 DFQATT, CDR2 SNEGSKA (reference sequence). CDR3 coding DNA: TGCAGTGCTAGAGATGGATCCAGGATAACAGATACGCAGTATTTT. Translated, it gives CSARDGSRITDTQYF.

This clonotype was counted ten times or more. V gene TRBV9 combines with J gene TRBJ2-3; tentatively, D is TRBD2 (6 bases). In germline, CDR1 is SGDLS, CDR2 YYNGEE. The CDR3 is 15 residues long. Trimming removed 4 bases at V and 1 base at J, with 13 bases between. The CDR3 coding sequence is TGTGCCAGCAGCTTCCGGGACTTCGGCACAGATACGCAGTATTTT. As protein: CASSFRDFGTDTQYF.